Sequencing of this T cell receptor (beta chain) was carried out in a study of T cell responses to AZD1222 COVID-19 vaccine. Study-level points and caveats: The number of AZD1222 recipients seropositive at baseline was only five or six. Increases in Spike-specific TCR breadth and depth were seen after two AZD1222 doses. Spike-wide coverage was observed for vaccine-associated CD4 TCRs, with dominant responses at 160-218 and 743-854.

TCRdb's table, derived via immunoSEQ multiplex PCR, lists solely in-frame clones and lacks some. The data show some 190,000 clones, approximately 94% seen once. Details on this clone: The antigen is undetermined.

The CDR3 is 14 residues long. CDR1 and CDR2 from the germline V gene are SGHRS and YFSETQ. V was pared by 0 bases and J by 3 bases, with 10 bases between. The J gene is TRBJ2-7, the V gene TRBV5-1; weak D call: TRBD1 (6 bases). This TCR came from an adult who received the MenACWY meningococcal vaccine as a control. The input for sequencing was peripheral blood, taken 28 days after the second dose of the MenACWY control vaccine. The CDR3 protein is CASSLETGLYEQYF. CDR3 nucleotide sequence: TGCGCCAGCAGCTTGGAAACAGGGCTCTACGAGCAGTACTTC.